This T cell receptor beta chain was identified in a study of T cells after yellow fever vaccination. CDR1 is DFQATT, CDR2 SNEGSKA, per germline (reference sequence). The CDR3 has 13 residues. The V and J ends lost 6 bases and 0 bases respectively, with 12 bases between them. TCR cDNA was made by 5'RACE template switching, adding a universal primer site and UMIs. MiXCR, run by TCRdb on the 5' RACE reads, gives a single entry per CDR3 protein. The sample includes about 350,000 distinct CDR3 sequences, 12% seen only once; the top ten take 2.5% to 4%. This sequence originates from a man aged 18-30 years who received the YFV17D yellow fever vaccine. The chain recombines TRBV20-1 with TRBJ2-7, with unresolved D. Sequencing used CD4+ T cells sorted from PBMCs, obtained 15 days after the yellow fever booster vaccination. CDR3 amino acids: CSAANTISYEQYF. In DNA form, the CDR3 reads TGCAGTGCCGCCAACACGATCTCCTACGAGCAGTACTTC.